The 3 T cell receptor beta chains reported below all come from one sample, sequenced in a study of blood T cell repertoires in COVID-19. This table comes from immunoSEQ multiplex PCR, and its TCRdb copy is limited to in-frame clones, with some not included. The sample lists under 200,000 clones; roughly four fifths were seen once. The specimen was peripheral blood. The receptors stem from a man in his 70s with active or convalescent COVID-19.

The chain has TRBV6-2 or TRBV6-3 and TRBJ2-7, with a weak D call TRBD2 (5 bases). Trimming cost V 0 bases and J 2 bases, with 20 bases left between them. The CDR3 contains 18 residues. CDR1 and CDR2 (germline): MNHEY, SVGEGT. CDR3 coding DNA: TGTGCCAGCAGTTACTCGATAGTAGTCGGGAACTTTGCCTACGAGCAGTACTTC. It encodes CASSYSIVVGNFAYEQYF.

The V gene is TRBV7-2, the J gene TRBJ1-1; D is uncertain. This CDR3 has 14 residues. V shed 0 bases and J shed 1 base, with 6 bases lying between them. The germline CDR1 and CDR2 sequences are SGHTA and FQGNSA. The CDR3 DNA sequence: TGTGCCAGCAGCTTAGCGGCGGCGAACACTGAAGCTTTCTTT. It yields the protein CASSLAAANTEAFF.

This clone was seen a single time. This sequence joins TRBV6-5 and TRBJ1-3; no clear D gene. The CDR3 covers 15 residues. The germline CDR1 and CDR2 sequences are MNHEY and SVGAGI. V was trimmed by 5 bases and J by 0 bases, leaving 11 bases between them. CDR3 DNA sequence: TGTGCCAGCAGTCGTCGTGGCACCTCTGGAAACACCATATATTTT. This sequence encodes CASSRRGTSGNTIYF.